This is a list of T cell receptor beta chains from one sample in a study of T cell changes during pregnancy in multiple sclerosis. Some clones are missing from TCRdb's copy, which holds only in-frame ones; the method was immunoSEQ multiplex PCR. The table shows roughly 100,000 clones, with more than 85% occurring only once. Material: peripheral blood, obtained after pregnancy. The receptors come from a female donor with multiple sclerosis, enrolled in a pregnancy study. Both conserved end residues are part of each CDR3. The D gene is left open where the match is weak. Part of the rows lack a size; the others show once, few, many or a class for expanded clones.

TRBV4-2	once	TRBD1	TRBJ1-4	CASSLWDSDEKLFF	TGTGCCAGCAGCCTTTGGGACAGCGATGAAAAACTGTTTTTT
TRBV19	NA	NA	TRBJ2-1	CASSIKEHNEQFF	TGTGCCAGTAGTATTAAGGAGCACAATGAGCAGTTCTTC
TRBV18	NA	NA	TRBJ1-1	CASSPPRREAFF	TGTGCCAGCTCACCACCGAGGAGGGAAGCTTTCTTT
TRBV30	few	NA	TRBJ1-1	CASLFVGTEAFF	TGTGCCTCGCTTTTCGTCGGCACTGAAGCTTTCTTT
TRBV6-5	NA	NA	TRBJ1-2	CASSYSGTYGYTF	TGTGCCAGCAGTTACTCGGGGACATATGGCTACACCTTC
TRBV30	NA	NA	TRBJ2-7	CAWSVGRGPVSSYEQYF	TGTGCCTGGAGCGTCGGCAGGGGTCCCGTCAGCTCCTACGAGCAGTACTTC
TRBV5-1	NA	TRBD1	TRBJ2-4	CASTDRDLAKNIQYF	TGCGCCAGCACGGACAGGGACCTAGCCAAAAACATTCAGTACTTC
TRBV12-5	NA	TRBD2	TRBJ2-7	CASGLAGGNYEQYF	TGTGCTAGTGGACTAGCGGGGGGCAACTACGAGCAGTACTTC
TRBV7-3	NA	TRBD1	TRBJ2-1	CASSPQTGGAYNEQFF	TGTGCCAGCAGCCCGCAGACAGGGGGCGCCTACAATGAGCAGTTCTTC
TRBV5-1	NA	NA	TRBJ1-1	CASSLGVRESEAFF	TGCGCCAGCAGCTTGGGGGTCCGGGAGAGTGAAGCTTTCTTT
TRBV27	NA	NA	TRBJ1-1	CASSFSGNTEAFF	TGTGCCAGCAGTTTTAGCGGTAACACTGAAGCTTTCTTT
TRBV2	NA	TRBD1	TRBJ2-1	CASVRDREPYNEQFF	TGTGCCAGCGTAAGGGACAGGGAGCCCTACAATGAGCAGTTCTTC
TRBV7-9	NA	TRBD1	TRBJ1-5	CASSYGTGGLGQPQHF	TGTGCCAGCAGCTACGGGACAGGGGGCCTGGGACAGCCCCAGCATTTT